The sequence of this T cell receptor (beta chain) was determined in a study of blood T cell repertoires in COVID-19. Study in general: PBMCs, B-cell-depleted T cells, or T cells were the source of the cDNA or gDNA that made up the material.

The CDR3 length is 15 residues. V was trimmed by 6 bases and J by 5 bases, leaving 16 bases between them. Germline loops: CDR1 LNHDA, CDR2 SQIVND (reference sequence). In the source study's methods: Estimated nucleated cell counts came from reference gene primer amplification. Clones were read by immunoSEQ multiplex PCR, and TCRdb kept only the in-frame ones, dropping some. V, J and clone size reflect that table, while D and trimming were determined from the DNA. The table records 250,000 to 300,000 clones, more than 85% of them present only once. Sequences were obtained from peripheral blood. This clonotype was sampled from a man aged 35-49 years with acute or convalescent COVID-19. This chain uses TRBV19 with TRBJ2-2; weak D call: TRBD1 (7 bases). The CDR3 sequence is CASRGGQAGTGELFF. The CDR3, as DNA: TGTGCCAGTAGGGGCGGACAGGCGGGGACCGGGGAGCTGTTTTTT. The complete variable domain, with remaining parts taken from reference TRBV19 and TRBJ2-2, reads DGGITQSPKYLFRKEGQNVTLSCEQNLNHDAMYWYRQDPGQGLRLIYYSQIVNDFQKGDIAEGYSVSREKKESFPLTVTSAQKNPTAFYLCASRGGQAGTGELFFGEGSRLTVL.